The rows below give T cell receptor beta chains drawn from one sample of a study of shared clonotypes between healthy human individuals. Only in-frame clones appear in the TCRdb table, and some are missing; sequencing was by immunoSEQ multiplex PCR. The sample holds some 1,600,000 clones, about 98% seen once. Sequencing was performed on naive CD4+ T cells sorted from blood. These receptors were taken from a man under 40 in good health. Each CDR3 is given with its conserved first and last residue. A D gene is named only where the DNA matches it firmly. Size values are once, few and many counts, or a class for expanded clones, and some rows have none.

CDR3: CASSRYWAGDDEQFF; DNA: TGTGCCAGCAGCCGGTATTGGGCGGGAGATGATGAGCAGTTCTTC; D: TRBD2; J: TRBJ2-1; V: TRBV4-2; size: .
CDR3: CASSSGSTDTQYF; DNA: TGTGCCAGCAGCTCAGGTAGCACAGATACGCAGTATTTT; D: .; J: TRBJ2-3; V: TRBV28; size: .
CDR3: CASSITGIGTGELFF; DNA: TGTGCCAGCAGTATCACAGGGATCGGGACCGGGGAGCTGTTTTTT; D: .; J: TRBJ2-2; V: TRBV28; size: .
CDR3: CASKGLAGGGEQYF; DNA: TGTGCCAGTAAGGGACTAGCGGGAGGAGGCGAGCAGTACTTC; D: TRBD2; J: TRBJ2-7; V: TRBV19; size: once
CDR3: CASSLVLRDWFTDTQYF; DNA: TGTGCCAGCAGCTTAGTACTCCGGGACTGGTTCACAGATACGCAGTATTTT; D: .; J: TRBJ2-3; V: TRBV11-2; size: .
CDR3: CASSLISSGLSSYEQYF; DNA: TGCGCCAGCAGCTTGATTAGTAGCGGGCTAAGCTCCTACGAGCAGTACTTC; D: TRBD2; J: TRBJ2-7; V: TRBV5-1; size: .
CDR3: CSAKTANTGELFF; DNA: TGCAGCGCCAAGACTGCGAACACCGGGGAGCTGTTTTTT; D: .; J: TRBJ2-2; V: TRBV29-1; size: .
CDR3: CASSRGSAEKAFF; DNA: TGTGCCAGCAGCCGGGGCAGCGCCGAAAAAGCTTTCTTT; D: .; J: TRBJ1-1; V: TRBV7-8; size: once
CDR3: CASSLGQAFNQPQHF; DNA: TGTGCCAGCAGCTTAGGACAGGCATTTAATCAGCCCCAGCATTTT; D: .; J: TRBJ1-5; V: TRBV7-2; size: .
CDR3: CAWSGDRVNQPQHF; DNA: TGTGCCTGGAGTGGAGACAGAGTAAATCAGCCCCAGCATTTT; D: .; J: TRBJ1-5; V: TRBV30; size: .
CDR3: CASKWSLAAQADNEQFF; DNA: TGTGCCAGCAAATGGTCTCTAGCGGCCCAAGCTGACAATGAGCAGTTCTTC; D: TRBD2; J: TRBJ2-1; V: TRBV2; size: .
CDR3: CASSGAGTSGTNTQYF; DNA: TGTGCCAGCAGCGGGGCCGGGACTAGCGGGACCAATACGCAGTATTTT; D: TRBD2; J: TRBJ2-3; V: TRBV11-3; size: .
CDR3: CASSPWTGRETQYF; DNA: TGTGCCAGCTCACCTTGGACAGGGAGGGAGACCCAGTACTTC; D: TRBD1; J: TRBJ2-5; V: TRBV18; size: once
CDR3: CAISVHRLAGRIGELFF; DNA: TGTGCCATCAGTGTCCATAGACTAGCGGGAAGAATCGGGGAGCTGTTTTTT; D: TRBD2; J: TRBJ2-2; V: TRBV10-3; size: once
CDR3: CASSPGTSADNEQFF; DNA: TGTGCCAGCAGCCCCGGGACTAGCGCGGACAATGAGCAGTTCTTC; D: TRBD2; J: TRBJ2-1; V: TRBV5-8; size: .
CDR3: CSARTGLEQFF; DNA: TGCAGTGCTAGAACAGGGCTCGAGCAGTTCTTC; D: .; J: TRBJ2-1; V: TRBV20-1; size: .
CDR3: CASRYHGTGNSYEQYF; DNA: TGTGCCAGTAGATACCATGGGACAGGGAACTCCTACGAGCAGTACTTC; D: TRBD1; J: TRBJ2-7; V: TRBV19; size: .
CDR3: CASSLRGSSTDTQYF; DNA: TGTGCCAGCAGTCTTAGGGGCTCTAGCACAGATACGCAGTATTTT; D: .; J: TRBJ2-3; V: TRBV6-1; size: .
CDR3: CASSPGTTNYGYTF; DNA: TGTGCCAGCTCACCCGGGACGACTAACTATGGCTACACCTTC; D: .; J: TRBJ1-2; V: TRBV18; size: .
CDR3: CASSVGPGGPSGNEQFF; DNA: TGTGCCAGCAGCGTAGGTCCGGGAGGGCCTAGTGGCAATGAGCAGTTCTTC; D: TRBD2; J: TRBJ2-1; V: TRBV9; size: .
CDR3: CSALTDTQYF; DNA: TGCAGTGCCCTCACAGATACGCAGTATTTT; D: .; J: TRBJ2-3; V: TRBV20-1; size: .
CDR3: CASSLAGIGAGELFF; DNA: TGTGCCAGCAGCTTGGCGGGGATCGGAGCCGGGGAGCTGTTTTTT; D: .; J: TRBJ2-2; V: TRBV11-1; size: once
CDR3: CASTPEGDRVNQPQHF; DNA: TGTGCCAGCACCCCCGAGGGAGACAGGGTTAATCAGCCCCAGCATTTT; D: TRBD1; J: TRBJ1-5; V: TRBV18; size: once
CDR3: CASSLGPRTGGNTEAFF; DNA: TGCGCCAGCAGCTTGGGACCACGGACAGGGGGGAACACTGAAGCTTTCTTT; D: TRBD1; J: TRBJ1-1; V: TRBV5-1; size: once
CDR3: CASSAGTSGSLYEQYF; DNA: TGTGCCAGCTCGGCCGGGACTAGCGGGAGTCTCTACGAGCAGTACTTC; D: TRBD2; J: TRBJ2-7; V: TRBV18; size: .
CDR3: CASSFSTSGRKNEQYF; DNA: TGTGCCAGCAGCTTCTCCACTAGCGGCAGGAAAAACGAGCAGTACTTC; D: TRBD2; J: TRBJ2-7; V: TRBV28; size: .
CDR3: CASSLRQGALANEKLFF; DNA: TGTGCCAGCAGCTTACGACAGGGGGCCCTGGCTAATGAAAAACTGTTTTTT; D: TRBD1; J: TRBJ1-4; V: TRBV7-9; size: .
CDR3: CASSETGPAVRSEQFF; DNA: TGCGCCAGCAGCGAGACAGGTCCCGCCGTGAGAAGTGAGCAGTTCTTC; D: .; J: TRBJ2-1; V: TRBV5-1; size: .
CDR3: CASSLSGLAKNIQYF; DNA: TGTGCCAGCTCACTTAGCGGACTAGCCAAAAACATTCAGTACTTC; D: .; J: TRBJ2-4; V: TRBV18; size: .
CDR3: CASSLRQGATNEKLFF; DNA: TGTGCCAGCTCCCTCCGACAGGGGGCAACTAATGAAAAACTGTTTTTT; D: TRBD1; J: TRBJ1-4; V: TRBV18; size: .
CDR3: CASSFLARGLRDTEAFF; DNA: TGTGCCAGCAGTTTCTTGGCAAGGGGGCTTCGGGACACTGAAGCTTTCTTT; D: TRBD1; J: TRBJ1-1; V: TRBV28; size: .
CDR3: CASRGTGFYEQYF; DNA: TGTGCCAGCAGAGGGACAGGGTTCTACGAGCAGTACTTC; D: TRBD1; J: TRBJ2-7; V: TRBV6-5; size: once
CDR3: CASTRGQPDTQYF; DNA: TGCGCCAGCACCCGCGGCCAGCCCGATACGCAGTATTTT; D: .; J: TRBJ2-3; V: TRBV5-1; size: .
CDR3: CASSAGGLAGVNEQFF; DNA: TGTGCCAGCAGCGCGGGGGGACTAGCGGGAGTCAATGAGCAGTTCTTC; D: TRBD2; J: TRBJ2-1; V: TRBV9; size: once
CDR3: CASSEGKETQYF; DNA: TGTGCCAGTAGTGAAGGGAAAGAGACCCAGTACTTC; D: .; J: TRBJ2-5; V: TRBV19; size: .
CDR3: CASSLARHYGYTF; DNA: TGTGCCAGCAGCTTAGCGCGCCACTATGGCTACACCTTC; D: .; J: TRBJ1-2; V: TRBV7-9; size: .
CDR3: CASSFRLAGGLLDEQFF; DNA: TGTGCCAGCAGCTTCAGACTAGCGGGAGGGTTGCTTGATGAGCAGTTCTTC; D: TRBD2; J: TRBJ2-1; V: TRBV7-9; size: .
CDR3: CASSQVLRFSYSDTQYF; DNA: TGCGCCAGCAGCCAAGTTCTAAGATTTTCTTATTCAGATACGCAGTATTTT; D: .; J: TRBJ2-3; V: TRBV4-1; size: once
CDR3: CASSIVSQPQHF; DNA: TGTGCCAGTAGTATAGTTTCCCAGCCCCAGCATTTT; D: .; J: TRBJ1-5; V: TRBV19; size: .
CDR3: CASSPFPRGPSYNEQFF; DNA: TGTGCCAGCAGCCCCTTCCCCAGGGGGCCTTCTTACAATGAGCAGTTCTTC; D: TRBD1; J: TRBJ2-1; V: TRBV7-2; size: .
CDR3: CASSLLGYTGELFF; DNA: TGTGCCAGCAGCTTATTAGGGTACACCGGGGAGCTGTTTTTT; D: .; J: TRBJ2-2; V: TRBV11-2; size: .
CDR3: CAWIGPGGYTF; DNA: TGTGCCTGGATTGGCCCCGGGGGCTACACCTTC; D: .; J: TRBJ1-2; V: TRBV30; size: .
CDR3: CASSGGTSGSRGEQYF; DNA: TGCGCCAGCAGCGGCGGGACTAGCGGGAGCAGAGGCGAGCAGTACTTC; D: TRBD2; J: TRBJ2-7; V: TRBV5-1; size: .
CDR3: CASSLLQGTEELFF; DNA: TGTGCCAGCAGTCTACTACAGGGGACGGAGGAACTGTTTTTT; D: TRBD1; J: TRBJ1-4; V: TRBV28; size: once
CDR3: CASSPGQGNQPQHF; DNA: TGTGCCAGCTCTCCCGGACAGGGCAATCAGCCCCAGCATTTT; D: TRBD1; J: TRBJ1-5; V: TRBV5-4; size: .
CDR3: CASSPPGQGIYNEQFF; DNA: TGTGCCAGCTCACCACCGGGACAGGGAATCTACAATGAGCAGTTCTTC; D: TRBD1; J: TRBJ2-1; V: TRBV18; size: .
CDR3: CASSGQAYEQYF; DNA: TGTGCCAGCAGTGGGCAAGCCTACGAGCAGTACTTC; D: .; J: TRBJ2-7; V: TRBV2; size: once
CDR3: CASSVAGGETQYF; DNA: TGTGCCAGCAGCGTAGCTGGGGGGGAGACCCAGTACTTC; D: .; J: TRBJ2-5; V: TRBV9; size: once
CDR3: CATSIEAGGVTGELFF; DNA: TGTGCCACCAGCATCGAAGCGGGAGGGGTAACCGGGGAGCTGTTTTTT; D: TRBD2; J: TRBJ2-2; V: TRBV15; size: .
CDR3: CASSPDSHSYEQYF; DNA: TGCGCCAGCAGCCCGGACAGTCACTCCTACGAGCAGTACTTC; D: .; J: TRBJ2-7; V: TRBV5-1; size: once